This section outlines one T cell receptor beta chain sequence together with its context. These data come from a study of blood T cell repertoires in COVID-19. The wider study: T cells, B-cell-depleted T cells, or PBMCs supplied cDNA or gDNA.

Trimming pared 8 bases from V and 6 bases from J, leaving 13 bases between. CDR1 and CDR2 from the germline V gene are SGHTA and FQGNSA. This CDR3 comprises 13 residues. Some clones are missing from TCRdb's copy, which holds only in-frame ones; the method was immunoSEQ multiplex PCR. Among about 86,000 clones, 70% to 90% were seen once, and the ten largest hold 3.4%. V gene TRBV7-2 combines with J gene TRBJ2-2; a weak D match, TRBD2 (6 bases). This sequence was found in a man aged 50 to 59 with acute or convalescent COVID-19. The sequencing input was peripheral blood. Here the CDR3 reads CASAGQGAGELFF. Here the CDR3 DNA reads TGTGCCAGCGCGGGGCAAGGCGCCGGGGAGCTGTTTTTT. The complete variable domain, with remaining parts taken from reference TRBV7-2 and TRBJ2-2, reads GAGVSQSPSNKVTEKGKDVELRCDPISGHTALYWYRQSLGQGLEFLIYFQGNSAPDKSGLPSDRFSAERTGGSVSTLTIQRTQQEDSAVYLCASAGQGAGELFFGEGSRLTVL.